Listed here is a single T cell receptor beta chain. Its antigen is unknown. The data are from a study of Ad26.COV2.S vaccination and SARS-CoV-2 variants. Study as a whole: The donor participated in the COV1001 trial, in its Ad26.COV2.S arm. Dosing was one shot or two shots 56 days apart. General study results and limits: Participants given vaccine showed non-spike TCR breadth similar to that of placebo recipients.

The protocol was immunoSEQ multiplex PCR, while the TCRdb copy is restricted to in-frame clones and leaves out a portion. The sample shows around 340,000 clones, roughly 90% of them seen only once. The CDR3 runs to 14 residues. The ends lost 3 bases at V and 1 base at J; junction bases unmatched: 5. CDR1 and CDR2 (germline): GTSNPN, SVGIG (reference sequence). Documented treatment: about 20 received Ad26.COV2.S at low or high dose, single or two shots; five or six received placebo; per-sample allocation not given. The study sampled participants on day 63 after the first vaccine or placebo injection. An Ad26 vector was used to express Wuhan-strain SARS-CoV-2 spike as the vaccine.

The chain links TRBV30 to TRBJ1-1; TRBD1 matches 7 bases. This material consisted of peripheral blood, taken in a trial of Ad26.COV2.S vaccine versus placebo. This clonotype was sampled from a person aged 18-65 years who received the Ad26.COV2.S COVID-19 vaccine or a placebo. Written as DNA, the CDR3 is TGTGCCTGGAGGGTTTGGACAGGGAACACTGAAGCTTTCTTT. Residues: CAWRVWTGNTEAFF.